A single sample gave rise to the 16 T cell receptor beta chains below, sequenced in a study of T cell responses to AZD1222 COVID-19 vaccine. Sequencing was performed with immunoSEQ multiplex PCR; in TCRdb, only in-frame clones are kept and a portion is missing. The sample contains 150,000 to 200,000 clones, about 94% of which appear only once. The starting material was peripheral blood, obtained on day 0 of AZD1222 vaccination. All receptors derive from an adult in good health.

The chain uses TRBV5-1 and TRBJ2-3, with 7 bases aligning to TRBD2. Germline V gene lookup returns CDR1 SGHRS and CDR2 YFSETQ. The CDR3 extends over 17 amino acids. Trimming at V came to 0 bases and at J to 1 base, leaving 8 bases not matched to a gene. The CDR3 DNA reads TGCGCCAGCAGCTTGGGCGGGGCGGGAGCGGGCACAGATACGCAGTATTTT. Encoded protein: CASSLGGAGAGTDTQYF.

The chain employs TRBV6-1 and TRBJ1-1; no clear D. Between the trimmed V and J ends, which lost 2 bases and 0 bases, there was a span of 7 bases. The CDR3 consists of 14 residues. CDR1 is MNHNS, CDR2 SASEGT, per germline. For the CDR3, the DNA is TGTGCCAGCAGTGAAAATACCATGAACACTGAAGCTTTCTTT. Amino acids: CASSENTMNTEAFF.

The V and J genes are TRBV2 and TRBJ1-1; D is perhaps TRBD1 (5 bases). The CDR3 extends over 15 amino acids. The ends were cut back, 4 bases at V and 0 bases at J, with 12 bases in the middle. Germline CDR1 reads SNHLY; CDR2 reads FYNNEI. The CDR3 sequence is CASSAQTVMNTEAFF. CDR3 sequence (DNA): TGTGCCAGCAGTGCCCAGACAGTCATGAACACTGAAGCTTTCTTT. Based on the CDR3 plus reference TRBV2 and TRBJ1-1, the full variable domain is EPEVTQTPSHQVTQMGQEVILRCVPISNHLYFYWYRQILGQKVEFLVSFYNNEISEKSEIFDDQFSVERPDGSNFTLKIRSTKLEDSAMYFCASSAQTVMNTEAFFGQGTRLTVV.

The CDR3 DNA reads as TGTGCCAGCAGCCCGAGGACAGCTGGCTACACCTTC. Amino acid sequence: CASSPRTAGYTF. The V call is TRBV7-2, the J call TRBJ1-2, with D possibly being TRBD1 (6 bases). Germline V gene sequence: CDR1 SGHTA, CDR2 FQGNSA. The CDR3 has 12 amino acids. V was trimmed by 5 bases and J by 7 bases, leaving 11 bases between them.

This clone was detected only once. The rearrangement links TRBV10-3 to TRBJ2-4; D unresolved. This CDR3 has 15 amino acids. CDR1 ENHRY and CDR2 SYGVKD come from the germline V gene. Trimming took 3 bases from V and 0 from J, leaving 9 bases between them. For the CDR3, the DNA is TGTGCCATCAGTGACCGTACGCTAGCCAAAAACATTCAGTACTTC. As protein: CAISDRTLAKNIQYF.

The rearrangement links TRBV5-4 to TRBJ1-1, with unresolved D. The CDR3 is 13 residues long. CDR1 and CDR2 (germline): SGHNT, YYREEE (reference sequence). The V gene lost 3 bases and the J gene lost 0 bases, with 6 bases spanning the gap. The CDR3 DNA is TGTGCCAGCAGCTCCTCCGTGAACACTGAAGCTTTCTTT. It specifies CASSSSVNTEAFF. Drawing the rest from reference TRBV5-4 and TRBJ1-1, the complete variable domain is ETGVTQSPTHLIKTRGQQVTLRCSSQSGHNTVSWYQQALGQGPQFIFQYYREEENGRGNFPPRFSGLQFPNYSSELNVNALELDDSALYLCASSSSVNTEAFFGQGTRLTVV.

The chain recombines TRBV14 with TRBJ2-1; 7 nucleotides align to TRBD2. The germline CDR1 and CDR2 sequences are SGHDN and FVKESK. CDR3 size: 15 residues. V lost 3 bases to trimming and J lost 4 bases; unmatched junction nucleotides: 6. The CDR3 coding sequence is TGTGCCAGCAGCCACCGGACTAGACGATACAATGAGCAGTTCTTC. It specifies CASSHRTRRYNEQFF.

This rearrangement joins TRBV19 to TRBJ2-3; D possibly corresponds to TRBD2 (5 bases). This CDR3 contains 14 residues. V lost 3 bases to trimming and J lost 7 bases, with 14 bases between them. Germline loops: CDR1 LNHDA, CDR2 SQIVND (reference sequence). CDR3 loop: CASSIGLSDNTQYF. The CDR3 DNA follows: TGTGCCAGTAGTATTGGACTCTCGGATAATACGCAGTATTTT.

The chain joins TRBV19 to TRBJ2-1; the match to TRBD1 covers 11 bases. V shed 6 bases and J 9 bases; nucleotides not matched to a gene: 10. This CDR3 comprises 15 residues. The germline V gene has CDR1 LNHDA and CDR2 SQIVND (reference sequence). DNA for the CDR3: TGTGCCAGTAGACCCGGGACAGGGGGAAAAAGTGAGCAGTTCTTC. This translates into CASRPGTGGKSEQFF.

The rearrangement joins TRBV6-2 or TRBV6-3 to TRBJ1-2, with D possibly being TRBD1 (5 bases). Trimming took 2 bases from V and 6 from J, leaving 10 bases between them. The germline V gene has CDR1 MNHEY and CDR2 SVGEGT. The CDR3 consists of 13 residues. The CDR3 is CASSYMGVHGYTF. The CDR3 nucleotides read TGTGCCAGCAGTTACATGGGGGTTCATGGCTACACCTTC.

This CDR3 is CAWSAHRGEQYF. Here the CDR3 DNA reads TGTGCCTGGAGTGCCCACAGGGGGGAGCAGTACTTC. V usage is TRBV30 and J usage is TRBJ2-7, with TRBD1 matching 8 bases. With V trimmed by 1 base and J by 7 bases, 3 bases remained unmatched. The length of the CDR3 is 12 residues. Looked up from germline, CDR1 is GTSNPN and CDR2 is SVGIG (reference sequence).

A remark on this clone: Its ends do not fully match the called genes, so a read error is possible. The chain links TRBV6-1 to TRBJ1-4; D ambiguous. The CDR3 runs 12 residues. Germline-derived CDR1 and CDR2 are MNHNS and SASEGT. The CDR3 spells CASSDTKEKLFF. DNA of the CDR3: TGTGCCAGCAGTGATACTAAGGAAAAACTGTTTTTT.

This clone was recorded only once. The chain joins TRBV27 to TRBJ2-7; either TRBD1 or TRBD2 may supply D (5 bases each). CDR1 MNHEY and CDR2 SMNVEV come from the germline V gene (reference sequence). CDR3 length: 13 residues. With 6 bases removed from V and 1 base from J, the gap between germline ends came to 10 bases. CDR3 residues: CASSWDRSYEQYF. CDR3 in DNA: TGTGCCAGCAGCTGGGACCGTTCCTACGAGCAGTACTTC.

The V and J genes are TRBV29-1 and TRBJ2-7, with 11 bases lining up with TRBD2. CDR1 and CDR2 (germline): SQVTM, ANQGSEA. CDR3 size: 14 residues. With V trimmed by 5 bases and J by 4 bases, 7 bases remained unmatched. CDR3 in amino acids: CSVSASGRKYEQYF. CDR3 nucleotides: TGCAGCGTTTCGGCTAGCGGGAGGAAATACGAGCAGTACTTC.

The DNA of the CDR3 is TGTGCCAGCAGCTTAGTGGGGGGAAACGCTGGGGAGCAGTACTTC. Its translation is CASSLVGGNAGEQYF. J is TRBJ2-7 and V is TRBV11-2; perhaps TRBD2 as D (6 bases). The CDR3 is 15 amino acids. Trimming removed 1 base at V and 7 bases at J, with 17 bases between. Germline-derived CDR1 and CDR2 are SGHAT and FQNNGV.

This clone came up once. The chain has TRBV2 and TRBJ2-5, with D tentatively TRBD1 or TRBD2 (5 bases each). Trimming pared 5 bases from V and 4 bases from J, leaving 17 bases between. This CDR3 has 15 amino acids. Germline V gene sequence: CDR1 SNHLY, CDR2 FYNNEI. The CDR3 DNA reads TGTGCCAGCAGTTTCGGGAACAGGATAGGAGAGACCCAGTACTTC. Translation: CASSFGNRIGETQYF.